Shown below are 25 T cell receptor beta chains from a single sample sequenced in a study of tumor-infiltrating lymphocytes in primary liver carcinoma (dated by TCRdb to 2016 to 2017). These reads were obtained on an Illumina HiSeq 2500. Starting from roughly 540 ng total RNA, TCRbeta-specific cDNA was produced by reverse transcription with a constant-region primer and ProtoScript II reverse transcriptase. Construction of the TCRbeta libraries relied on three nested rounds of multiplex PCR, following a slightly modified ARM-PCR procedure. The first two PCR rounds used multiplex TRBV1-TRBV30 forward primers with a Cbeta reverse primer, each for about 10 cycles. TCRdb reran the public reads through fastp at Q25 and MiXCR, keeping productive beta chains. Rows matching on CDR3 protein sequence are summarized as one entry with the most common DNA and genes. The sample records 200,000 or so distinct CDR3 sequences, about 61% of which are singletons. The top ten hold roughly 7% of the sample.

Blood RNA was extracted from unsorted whole blood using TRIzol reagent, and germline DNA was obtained with the DNeasy Blood & Tissue kit. The sequencing sample was made of peripheral blood. These TCRs come from a woman aged 55-69 years with primary liver carcinoma and hepatitis B virus infection.

Turning to this clonotype: A much more abundant neighbour one base away suggests this may be a read error. The rearrangement joins TRBV11-1 to TRBJ2-7; D is possibly TRBD1 (7 bases). This CDR3 contains 14 residues. CDR1 and CDR2 from the germline V gene are SGHAT and FQDESV (reference sequence). V lost 7 bases to trimming and J lost 1 base, with 14 bases between them. Here the CDR3 reads CASNRTGGSYEQYF. CDR3 in DNA: TGTGCCAGCAACCGGACAGGAGGGTCCTACGAGCAGTACTTC.

This clonotype has a single count. The conserved closing phenylalanine or tryptophan is absent in this CDR3, likely reflecting a read error. This chain uses TRBV6-5 with TRBJ2-4; 8 bases are shared with TRBD2. Germline V gene sequence: CDR1 MNHEY, CDR2 SVGAGI. V trimming: 5 bases; J trimming: 8 bases; junction bases outside the gene matches: 8. The CDR3 covers 14 residues. CDR3 amino acids: CASSPLRGGDIQYS. CDR3 coding DNA: TGTGCCAGCAGTCCCCTTCGGGGGGGAGACATTCAGTACTCC.

Remarks on this clonotype: A clone one base away is much larger, so this may be a read error. The chain has TRBV12-3 or TRBV12-4 and TRBJ1-5; no firm D call. The CDR3 sequence is 16 residues long. V gave up 3 bases and J gave up 2 bases, with 14 bases separating them. Here the CDR3 reads CASSFGQDYGNQPQHF. The CDR3 DNA follows: TGTGCCAGCAGTTTTGGGCAGGACTATGGCAATCAGCCCCAGCATTTT.

This clonotype was counted at least ten times. The chain has TRBV11-2 and TRBJ2-7; possibly TRBD1 for D (5 bases). V was clipped by 4 bases and J by 0 bases, with 10 bases between them. The germline gives CDR1 SGHAT, CDR2 FQNNGV. This CDR3 region has 14 residues. CDR3 sequence reads: CASSSGQFSYEQYF. The CDR3 nucleotides read TGTGCCAGCAGCTCTGGACAATTCTCCTACGAGCAGTACTTC.

As for this clonotype: Mismatch with germline at one junction end may stem from a read error. V is TRBV6-5 and J is TRBJ2-1; D unclear. Germline lookup yields CDR1 MNHEY and CDR2 SVGAGI. The CDR3 is 15 amino acids. CDR3 sequence reads: CTSSVLPSAYDEQFF. The CDR3 nucleotides read TGTACCAGCAGTGTACTACCCTCTGCTTACGATGAGCAGTTCTTC.

This clonotype was picked up a small number of times. The chain carries TRBV30 and TRBJ2-7, with a weak D call TRBD2 (5 bases). Germline lookup yields CDR1 GTSNPN and CDR2 SVGIG (reference sequence). V lost 2 bases and J lost 12, with 23 bases in between. This CDR3 is built from 14 residues. The DNA of the CDR3 is TGTGCCTGGAGTACAAACTTTGGAGCGGTAAAGGTGTACTTC. Translation: CAWSTNFGAVKVYF.

This chain joins TRBV6-5 and TRBJ2-3; D possibly corresponds to TRBD1 (5 bases). The CDR3 sequence is 13 residues long. The ends were cut back, 10 bases at V and 6 bases at J, with 17 bases in the middle. The germline CDR1 and CDR2 sequences are MNHEY and SVGAGI. DNA for the CDR3: TGTGCCAACAGGTCTAGTGCTTTGGATACGCAGTATTTT. Encoded protein: CANRSSALDTQYF.

At least ten counts were recorded for this clonotype. This sequence joins TRBV11-2 and TRBJ2-5; 11 bases are shared with TRBD1. The germline V gene has CDR1 SGHAT and CDR2 FQNNGV. V lost 4 bases to trimming and J lost 2 bases; unmatched junction nucleotides: 18. This CDR3 is built from 20 residues. This chain's CDR3 is CASSWGQGVVAGGRQETQYF. The CDR3, as DNA: TGTGCCAGCAGCTGGGGACAGGGGGTTGTAGCCGGGGGAAGACAAGAGACCCAGTACTTC.

This clonotype has just a few counts. This chain connects TRBV24-1 to TRBJ2-3; D remains unclear. This CDR3 has 13 residues. Germline V CDR1 and CDR2: KGHDR, SFDVKD. Trimming left V 4 bases short and J 5 bases short, with 9 bases between. This CDR3 reads CATSDSQRDTQYF. CDR3 bases: TGTGCCACCAGTGACAGCCAGCGAGATACGCAGTATTTT.

About this clonotype: A read error may be the cause here, since a much bigger clone is one base away. The V gene is TRBV29-1, the J gene TRBJ2-7; D is uncertain. The CDR3 spans 12 residues. CDR1 is SQVTM and CDR2 is ANQGSEA in the germline V gene. The CDR3 DNA is TGCAGCGTTGAGGGCGATAAGCGCGAGCAGCACTTC. Residues: CSVEGDKREQHF.

This clonotype was counted a few times. The J gene is TRBJ1-4, the V gene TRBV30, with a tentative D call TRBD1 (6 bases). The CDR3 contains 15 residues. The germline V and J ends were trimmed by 4 bases and 0 bases, with 12 bases remaining between them. Germline V gives CDR1 GTSNPN, CDR2 SVGIG (reference sequence). CDR3 in amino acids: CAWKYTGSTNEKLFF. CDR3 nucleotide sequence: TGTGCCTGGAAATATACAGGGTCAACTAATGAAAAACTGTTTTTT.

The chain recombines TRBV28 with TRBJ2-2, with TRBD1 matching 7 bases. Germline V gene data show CDR1 as MDHEN and CDR2 as SYDVKM. The CDR3 spans 18 residues. Losses at the gene ends were 2 bases for V and 10 bases for J; bases not matched to a gene: 19. The CDR3 loop reads CASSLKYTRGLSAVELFF. Written as DNA, the CDR3 is TGTGCCAGCAGTTTAAAGTATACCAGGGGGTTGAGCGCCGTGGAGCTGTTTTTT.

This clonotype was detected a few times. The chain carries TRBV7-8 and TRBJ2-3, with 15 bases fitting TRBD2. CDR1 is SGHVS and CDR2 is FQNEAQ in the germline V gene. V dropped 3 bases and J dropped 2; count of bases not matched to a gene: 6. The CDR3 extends over 18 amino acids. This chain's CDR3 is CASSLTGTSGRITDTQYF. The CDR3 coding sequence is TGTGCCAGCAGCTTGACCGGGACTAGCGGGAGGATCACAGATACGCAGTATTTT.

As to this clonotype: Compared with germline, one end of the junction differs, possibly owing to a read error. The gene calls are TRBV4-1 and TRBJ1-5; D gene ambiguous. The CDR3 is 15 residues long. Germline CDR1 reads MGHRA; CDR2 reads YSYEKL. CDR3 in amino acids: CASSQDGVVGQPQLF. The CDR3 nucleotides read TGCGCCAGCAGCCAAGACGGGGTGGTAGGTCAGCCCCAGCTTTTT.

In regard to this clonotype: It may be a read error: a sequence one base away is much more abundant. The chain joins TRBV6-5 to TRBJ2-4; 8 nucleotides align to TRBD2. The CDR3 totals 14 residues. The germline gives CDR1 MNHEY, CDR2 SVGAGI. Trimming took 9 bases from V and 9 from J; bases not matched to a gene: 13. In nucleotides, the CDR3 is TGTGCCAGTAGTCGGGGACGGGGGGGGAGCATTCAGTACTTC. Its protein product is CASSRGRGGSIQYF.

The chain recombines TRBV4-1 with TRBJ1-4, with 9 bases lining up with TRBD1. The junction had 9 bases not matched to a gene; V was cut back by 3 bases and J by 7 bases. This CDR3 is built from 16 residues. Per germline, CDR1 MGHRA and CDR2 YSYEKL. The CDR3 loop reads CASSQAGQGNGEKLFF. The CDR3, as DNA: TGCGCCAGCAGCCAGGCGGGACAGGGAAACGGTGAAAAACTGTTTTTT.

With regard to this clonotype: It may be a read error: a sequence one base away is much more abundant. As the CDR3 is not closed by the conserved phenylalanine or tryptophan, this likely results from a read error. The rearrangement links TRBV6-5 to TRBJ1-1; 7 bases match TRBD1. CDR3 length: 16 amino acids. V gave up 4 bases and J gave up 1 base; unmatched junction bases: 9. Germline V gene data show CDR1 as MNHEY and CDR2 as SVGAGI. For the CDR3, the DNA is TGTGCCAGCAGTTCCCTTAGGGGGCGAGGGAACACTGAAGCTTTCTGT. Protein product: CASSSLRGRGNTEAFC.

A remark on this clonotype: A clone one base away is much larger, so this may be a read error. V is TRBV12-3 or TRBV12-4 and J is TRBJ2-1, with D possibly matching TRBD2 (5 bases). This CDR3 region has 14 residues. V gave up 7 bases and J gave up 4 bases, with 14 bases separating them. In DNA form, the CDR3 reads TGTGCCAGCAATTTGGTAGCGAGATACAATGAGCAGTTCTTC. It specifies CASNLVARYNEQFF.

This clonotype occurred once. This chain connects TRBV24-1 to TRBJ2-1, with D uncertain. V was clipped by 3 bases and J by 6 bases, with 20 bases between them. Germline V lookup: CDR1 KGHDR, CDR2 SFDVKD. There are 17 residues in the CDR3. The CDR3: CATSDPLSGAYSNEQFF. Here the CDR3 DNA reads TGTGCCACCAGTGATCCCTTATCGGGTGCTTATTCCAATGAGCAGTTCTTC.

This clonotype appeared a few times. This could be a read error, since a much larger clone is one nucleotide away. This chain joins TRBV6-6 and TRBJ2-5; D may match TRBD1 or TRBD2 (6 bases each). The CDR3 runs to 12 residues. V lost 5 bases, J lost 7 bases, and 11 bases lay in between. In germline, CDR1 is MNHNY, CDR2 SVGAGI (reference sequence). CDR3: CASSQGRGTQYF. As DNA, the CDR3 is TGTGCCAGCAGTCAGGGGCGGGGGACCCAGTACTTC.

This clonotype was observed at least ten times. The chain joins TRBV6-1 to TRBJ2-1; tentatively, D is TRBD2 (9 bases). Germline CDR1 MNHNS, CDR2 SASEGT. The CDR3 totals 17 residues. V was shortened by 7 bases and J by 0 bases, with 19 bases between the two germline ends. CDR3 amino acids: CASTGGGRDHSYNEQFF. Here the CDR3 DNA reads TGTGCCAGCACAGGGGGCGGGAGGGACCACTCCTACAATGAGCAGTTCTTC.

Details on this clonotype: This sequence may be a read error, since a much larger clone differs from it by one base. Lacking the conserved final phenylalanine or tryptophan, this CDR3 likely reflects a read error. This chain joins TRBV12-3 or TRBV12-4 and TRBJ1-5; TRBD1 agrees at 9 bases. The V and J ends lost 5 bases and 5 bases, in that order; junction bases with no gene match: 1. The CDR3 has 13 residues. CDR3 coding DNA: TGTGCCAGCAGTCGGACAGGGGATCAGCCCCAGCATTAT. Translating it yields CASSRTGDQPQHY.

This clonotype was seen at least ten times. This rearrangement joins TRBV28 to TRBJ2-4, with D perhaps matching TRBD2 (7 bases). The V gene's germline CDR1 is MDHEN and CDR2 SYDVKM. V was shortened by 7 bases and J by 0 bases, with 10 bases between the two germline ends. The CDR3 runs 14 residues. The DNA for the CDR3 is TGTGCCAGCATCGGGGGGCTAGCCAAAAACATTCAGTACTTC. It yields the protein CASIGGLAKNIQYF.

With respect to this clonotype: Lacking the conserved final phenylalanine or tryptophan, this CDR3 likely reflects a read error. It is unclear where the CDR3 begins or ends on the DNA, so no DNA is shown, and the CDR3 is as TCRdb lists it. This chain uses TRBV11-2 with TRBJ2-3; the table's D call, TRBD2, was not checked against the DNA. The CDR3 sequence runs 16 residues, both termini included. Germline V gene sequence: CDR1 SGHAT, CDR2 FQNNGV. CDR3 sequence: CASNPLGTGSTDTRYY.

In its sample, this clonotype was seen many times. V is TRBV7-9 and J is TRBJ1-1, with a weak D call TRBD1 (5 bases). This CDR3 has 14 amino acids. V dropped 1 base and J dropped 6 bases, with 12 bases sitting between them. Germline V gene data show CDR1 as SEHNR and CDR2 as FQNEAQ (reference sequence). CDR3 DNA: TGTGCCAGCAGCTTAGAGGTTGACAGCGCTGAAGCTTTCTTT. Amino acid sequence: CASSLEVDSAEAFF.